The 24 T cell receptor beta chains below all came from one sample that was sequenced in a study of blood T cell repertoires in COVID-19. Sequenced by immunoSEQ multiplex PCR; TCRdb stores in-frame clones only, minus some. The table lists over 200,000 clones, about nine tenths of them singletons. Specimen: peripheral blood. These receptors all stem from a young man with COVID-19, enrolled during active disease.

The V call is TRBV14, the J call TRBJ2-1; TRBD2 aligns across 13 bases. Germline loops: CDR1 SGHDN, CDR2 FVKESK. The CDR3 extends over 16 amino acids. The V segment lost 3 bases and the J segment 4 bases; nucleotides outside the gene matches: 3. The CDR3 DNA follows: TGTGCCAGCAGCCAGGAGGGACTAGCGGGGTACAATGAGCAGTTCTTC. Amino acids: CASSQEGLAGYNEQFF.

V gene TRBV6-5 combines with J gene TRBJ2-7, with 10 bases matching TRBD1. Germline V gene sequence: CDR1 MNHEY, CDR2 SVGAGI. After removal of 5 bases from V and 5 bases from J, the junction contained 9 bases not matched to a gene. CDR3 length: 15 residues. CDR3 in amino acids: CASSPGQGGVNEQYF. CDR3 nucleotide sequence: TGTGCCAGCAGTCCCGGACAGGGGGGAGTCAACGAGCAGTACTTC.

A single count supports this clone. The V call is TRBV7-2, the J call TRBJ2-1; D is unclear. Germline V CDR1 and CDR2: SGHTA, FQGNSA. This CDR3 contains 12 residues. V was pared by 2 bases and J by 11 bases, with 10 bases between. The CDR3 sequence is CASSLLWAQQFF. The DNA for the CDR3 is TGTGCCAGCAGCTTATTATGGGCTCAGCAGTTCTTC.

The J gene is TRBJ2-3, the V gene TRBV5-1; D is possibly TRBD2 (6 bases). Germline CDR1 is SGHRS and CDR2 is YFSETQ. Trimming shortened V by 0 bases and J by 5 bases, and 10 bases separated the two germline ends. CDR3 length: 14 amino acids. The CDR3 DNA reads as TGCGCCAGCAGCTTGGCGGGAGAAGTAGATACGCAGTATTTT. This codes for CASSLAGEVDTQYF.

This sequence joins TRBV7-9 and TRBJ1-2; D may be TRBD1 (5 bases). The CDR3 is made up of 16 amino acids. V lost 1 base to trimming and J lost 0 bases, with 12 bases between them. CDR1 and CDR2 (germline): SEHNR, FQNEAQ (reference sequence). CDR3 amino acids: CASSLGEAGPNYGYTF. CDR3 nucleotide sequence: TGTGCCAGCAGCTTAGGGGAGGCGGGACCTAACTATGGCTACACCTTC.

The rearrangement joins TRBV19 to TRBJ1-4; possibly TRBD1 for D (5 bases). Germline values: CDR1 LNHDA, CDR2 SQIVND (reference sequence). This CDR3 has 15 amino acids. V lost 7 bases and J lost 8, with 20 bases in between. The CDR3 bases are TGTGCCAGTACCCCCGGGGGGGAGACAGAAGAAAAACTGTTTTTT. Protein sequence: CASTPGGETEEKLFF. The complete variable domain, with remaining parts taken from reference TRBV19 and TRBJ1-4, reads DGGITQSPKYLFRKEGQNVTLSCEQNLNHDAMYWYRQDPGQGLRLIYYSQIVNDFQKGDIAEGYSVSREKKESFPLTVTSAQKNPTAFYLCASTPGGETEEKLFFGSGTQLSVL.

The chain is built from TRBV27 and TRBJ2-7; a weak D match, TRBD1 (6 bases). The CDR3 is 15 residues long. Germline V CDR1 and CDR2: MNHEY, SMNVEV (reference sequence). V gave up 5 bases and J gave up 3 bases, with 17 bases separating them. As DNA, the CDR3 is TGTGCCAGCAGTCCCCGAAGGGACAACCTCTACGAGCAGTACTTC. It translates to CASSPRRDNLYEQYF.

This clone occurred once. This chain joins TRBV24-1 and TRBJ2-5; unclear D gene. The CDR3 sequence is 14 residues long. The V gene lost 2 bases and the J gene lost 7 bases, with 13 bases spanning the gap. Germline V gene lookup returns CDR1 KGHDR and CDR2 SFDVKD. The CDR3 sequence is CATSDSKAPGTQYF. CDR3 bases: TGTGCCACCAGTGATTCTAAGGCCCCGGGGACCCAGTACTTC.

The genes are TRBV28 and TRBJ1-1; maybe TRBD1 (5 bases). CDR3 length: 13 amino acids. V gave up 1 base and J gave up 10 bases, with 13 bases separating them. Germline V lookup: CDR1 MDHEN, CDR2 SYDVKM. DNA of the CDR3: TGTGCCAGCAGTTTATATCAGGGCGGGGGAGCTTTCTTT. This codes for CASSLYQGGGAFF.

The chain links TRBV2 to TRBJ2-3; D is unclear. The V gene lost 7 bases and the J gene lost 1 base, with 18 bases spanning the gap. The CDR3 has 16 residues. The germline V gene encodes CDR1 SNHLY and CDR2 FYNNEI. The CDR3 loop reads CASTTLDRRGTDTQYF. Written as DNA, the CDR3 is TGTGCCAGCACGACCCTAGACCGTCGTGGCACAGATACGCAGTATTTT.

The chain employs TRBV28 and TRBJ2-2; perhaps TRBD1 as D (8 bases). Germline CDR1 and CDR2: MDHEN and SYDVKM. This CDR3 has 13 amino acids. V lost 8 bases, J lost 7 bases, and 14 bases lay in between. CDR3 DNA: TGTGCCAGCTTGGACAGGGAGGGCGGGGAGCTGTTTTTT. Amino acid sequence: CASLDREGGELFF.

The chain couples TRBV5-4 to TRBJ2-1; 9 bases map to TRBD2. The V gene end was trimmed by 0 bases and the J gene end by 5 bases; junction bases not matched to a gene: 6. This CDR3 has 16 amino acids. Looked up from germline, CDR1 is SGHNT and CDR2 is YYREEE (reference sequence). CDR3 coding DNA: TGTGCCAGCAGCTTGGCATATAGCGGGAGTAACAATGAGCAGTTCTTC. It is translated as CASSLAYSGSNNEQFF.

The V gene is TRBV18, the J gene TRBJ2-6; 7 bases fit TRBD2. The CDR3 is made up of 21 amino acids. Germline lookup yields CDR1 KGHSH and CDR2 LQKENI. The V gene end was trimmed by 1 base and the J gene end by 0 bases; junction bases not matched to a gene: 15. The CDR3, as DNA: TGTGCCAGCTCACCACAGGTCGCGGTGGCGGGGGTGAACTCTGGGGCCAACGTCCTGACTTTC. It encodes CASSPQVAVAGVNSGANVLTF.

The chain links TRBV6-2 or TRBV6-3 to TRBJ2-1, with D tentatively TRBD2 (7 bases). This CDR3 comprises 14 residues. V was clipped by 2 bases and J by 7 bases, with 12 bases between them. CDR1 and CDR2 (germline): MNHEY, SVGEGT. CDR3 nucleotide sequence: TGTGCCAGCAGTTACCGGGGGGCTCGGAATGAGCAGTTCTTC. It codes for CASSYRGARNEQFF.

J is TRBJ1-3 and V is TRBV20-1; D not resolved. Germline lookup yields CDR1 DFQATT and CDR2 SNEGSKA (reference sequence). The CDR3 extends over 14 amino acids. V was pared by 3 bases and J by 0 bases, with 9 bases between. CDR3: CSASVGGSGNTIYF. The DNA for the CDR3 is TGCAGTGCTAGTGTCGGAGGCTCTGGAAACACCATATATTTT.

The rearrangement joins TRBV2 to TRBJ2-1, with 11 bases aligning to TRBD2. The J segment lost 5 bases and the V segment lost 6 bases, leaving 6 bases of the junction unmatched. Germline assignment: CDR1 SNHLY and CDR2 FYNNEI. The CDR3 extends over 15 amino acids. CDR3 amino acids: CASRVRLAGNNEQFF. CDR3 in DNA: TGTGCCAGCAGAGTTCGACTAGCGGGAAACAATGAGCAGTTCTTC.

This chain connects TRBV6-5 to TRBJ2-5; TRBD1 is a possible D gene (5 bases). This CDR3 is 15 amino acids long. Between the trimmed V and J ends, which lost 2 bases and 4 bases, there was a span of 14 bases. Germline V gene lookup returns CDR1 MNHEY and CDR2 SVGAGI. CDR3 residues: CASSYGSGKGETQYF. The DNA of the CDR3 is TGTGCCAGCAGTTACGGGTCAGGGAAGGGAGAGACCCAGTACTTC.

This chain joins TRBV28 and TRBJ1-5; D gene uncertain. The CDR3 runs 15 residues. The germline V gene has CDR1 MDHEN and CDR2 SYDVKM. V lost 6 bases and J 6 bases, leaving 18 bases between the germline ends. DNA of the CDR3: TGTGCCAGCAGCCCCCCACGGGTGGTTGGTCAGCCCCAGCATTTT. Translation: CASSPPRVVGQPQHF.

V gene TRBV19 combines with J gene TRBJ2-1; D gene uncertain. The CDR3 is 13 amino acids. From germline, CDR1 is LNHDA and CDR2 SQIVND (reference sequence). Deletions cut 4 bases from V and 6 bases from J, with 10 bases between. CDR3 protein: CASSSQSGNEQFF. CDR3 DNA sequence: TGTGCCAGTAGTAGTCAGTCGGGCAATGAGCAGTTCTTC.

For the CDR3, the DNA is TGTGCCAGCTCACTTACTAGCGGGAGTTATCAAGAGACCCAGTACTTC. This encodes CASSLTSGSYQETQYF. The V gene is TRBV18, the J gene TRBJ2-5; 11 bases are shared with TRBD2. CDR3 length equals 16 residues. Trimming removed 4 bases from V and 2 bases from J; junction bases left unmatched: 6. Germline V gene data show CDR1 as KGHSH and CDR2 as LQKENI.

The sample holds one count of this clone. The rearrangement links TRBV7-3 to TRBJ2-2, with 9 bases aligning to TRBD2. The CDR3 extends over 16 amino acids. J was trimmed by 2 bases and V by 4 bases; bases with no gene match: 5. The germline V gene encodes CDR1 SGHTA and CDR2 FQGTGA. CDR3: CASSSGSGSNTGELFF. CDR3 in DNA: TGTGCCAGCAGCTCCGGTAGCGGGAGTAACACCGGGGAGCTGTTTTTT.

The rearrangement uses TRBV7-6 and TRBJ2-3; weak D call: TRBD1 (6 bases). Germline CDR1 and CDR2: SGHVS and FNYEAQ. V was clipped by 5 bases and J by 0 bases, with 12 bases between them. CDR3 length: 15 amino acids. As DNA, the CDR3 is TGTGCCAGCAGCCAGGGACAATATAGCACAGATACGCAGTATTTT. Its translation is CASSQGQYSTDTQYF.

The J gene is TRBJ2-1, the V gene TRBV12-3 or TRBV12-4, with 10 bases fitting TRBD2. Germline trimming cut 3 bases from V and 9 bases from J; bases unmatched to any gene: 2. The CDR3 is made up of 13 amino acids. The CDR3 DNA is TGTGCCAGCAGTTTCGGACTAGCGGTTGAGCAGTTCTTC. It is translated as CASSFGLAVEQFF.

The chain combines TRBV19 with TRBJ2-5, with 7 bases fitting TRBD1. This CDR3 comprises 15 residues. The V gene's germline CDR1 is LNHDA and CDR2 SQIVND (reference sequence). V gave up 3 bases and J gave up 0 bases; unmatched junction bases: 4. The CDR3 sequence: CASSMWDSHQETQYF. Here the CDR3 DNA reads TGTGCCAGTAGTATGTGGGACAGCCACCAAGAGACCCAGTACTTC.